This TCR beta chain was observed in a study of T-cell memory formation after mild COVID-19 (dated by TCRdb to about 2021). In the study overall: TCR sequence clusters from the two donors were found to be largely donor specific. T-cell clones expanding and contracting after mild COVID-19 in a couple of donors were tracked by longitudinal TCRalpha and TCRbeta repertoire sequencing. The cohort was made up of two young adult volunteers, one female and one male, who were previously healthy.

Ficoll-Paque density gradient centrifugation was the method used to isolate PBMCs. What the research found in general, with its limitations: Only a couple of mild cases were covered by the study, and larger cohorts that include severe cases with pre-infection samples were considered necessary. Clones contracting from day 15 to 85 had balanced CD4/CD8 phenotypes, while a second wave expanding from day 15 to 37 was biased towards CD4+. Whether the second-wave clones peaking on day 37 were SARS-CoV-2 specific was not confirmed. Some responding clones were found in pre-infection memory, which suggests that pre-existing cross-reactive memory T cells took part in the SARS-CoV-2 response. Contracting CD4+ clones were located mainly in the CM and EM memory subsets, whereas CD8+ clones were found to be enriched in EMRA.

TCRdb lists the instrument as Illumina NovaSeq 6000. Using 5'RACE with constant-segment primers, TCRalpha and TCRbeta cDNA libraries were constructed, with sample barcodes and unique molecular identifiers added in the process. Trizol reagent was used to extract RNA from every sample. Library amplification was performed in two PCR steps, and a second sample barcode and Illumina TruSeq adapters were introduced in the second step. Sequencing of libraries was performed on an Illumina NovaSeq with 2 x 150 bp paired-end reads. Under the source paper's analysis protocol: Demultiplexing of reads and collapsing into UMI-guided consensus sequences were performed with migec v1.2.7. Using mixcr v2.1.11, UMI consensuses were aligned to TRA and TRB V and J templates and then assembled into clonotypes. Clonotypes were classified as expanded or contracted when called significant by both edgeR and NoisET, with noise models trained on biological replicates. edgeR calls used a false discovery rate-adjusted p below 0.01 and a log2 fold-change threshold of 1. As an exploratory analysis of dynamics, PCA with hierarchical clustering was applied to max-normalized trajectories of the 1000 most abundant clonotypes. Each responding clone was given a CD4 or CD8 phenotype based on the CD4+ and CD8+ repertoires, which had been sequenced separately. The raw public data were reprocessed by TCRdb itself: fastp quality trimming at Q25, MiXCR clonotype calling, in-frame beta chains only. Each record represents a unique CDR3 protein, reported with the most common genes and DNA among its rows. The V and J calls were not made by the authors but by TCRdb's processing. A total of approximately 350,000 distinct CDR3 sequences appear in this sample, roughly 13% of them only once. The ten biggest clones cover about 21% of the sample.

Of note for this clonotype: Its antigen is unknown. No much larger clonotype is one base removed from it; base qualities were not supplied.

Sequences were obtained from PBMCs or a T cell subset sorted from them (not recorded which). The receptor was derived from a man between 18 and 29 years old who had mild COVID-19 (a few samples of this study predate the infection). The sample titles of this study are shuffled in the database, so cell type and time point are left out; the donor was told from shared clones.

The CDR3 has the sequence CASSPQVGTGDPYEQYF. The nucleotide sequence reads TGTGCCAGCAGTCCCCAGGTGGGGACAGGGGATCCCTACGAGCAGTACTTC. The sequence links TRBV6-1 to TRBJ2-7, with TRBD1 identical over 10 junction bases. Including cysteine and phenylalanine, the CDR3 has 17 amino acids. Only CDR3 DNA remains: 51 bases, in frame from the first base. Relative to germline, V is missing 5 bases and J is missing 2 bases, with 12 bases of the junction outside any gene match. From the germline V gene, CDR1 is MNHNS and CDR2 is SASEGT.